The T cell receptor beta chain under discussion was sequenced for a study of blood T cell repertoires in COVID-19. Study information: From the United States, Italy and Spain came samples of acute and convalescent COVID-19. Sample material is recorded as cDNA or gDNA derived from T cells, B-cell-depleted T cells, or PBMCs.

Germline CDR1 is MNHEY and CDR2 is SVGAGI. This CDR3 contains 13 residues. J lost 8 bases, V lost 5 bases, and 7 bases had no gene match. How the authors handled the data: For nucleated cells, counts were estimated from reference gene primer amplification. Sequencing used immunoSEQ multiplex PCR; TCRdb keeps in-frame clones, though not all of them. V and J calls and clone size are copied from that table; D and trimming were computed from the DNA. Of 55,000 to 80,000 clones listed, around 86% were seen once; the top ten hold roughly 12%. The sample consisted of peripheral blood. The sequence was collected from a human donor in a cohort sampled during active COVID-19. The rearrangement joins TRBV6-5 to TRBJ2-7; 9 positions agree with TRBD1. DNA for the CDR3: TGTGCCAGCAGTCAGGACAGGGGTTACAAGCAGTACTTC. It yields the protein CASSQDRGYKQYF.